A selection of T cell receptor beta chains follows, all from one sample in a study of T cells in tumors after PD-1 blockade. Some clones are missing from TCRdb's copy, which holds only in-frame ones; the method was immunoSEQ multiplex PCR. Altogether about 19,000 clones are present, around 85% being singletons, with the ten largest covering roughly 25%. The starting material was PBMCs, obtained after anti-PD-1 therapy. These receptors were taken from a human donor with advanced basal cell or squamous cell carcinoma (not recorded which). CDR3s include the opening cysteine and the closing phenylalanine or tryptophan. The D gene is left open where the match is weak. The size of a clone is reported for some rows only, either as once, few or many, or as a class for expanded clones.

J gene | D gene | clone size | V gene | CDR3 protein | CDR3 DNA
TRBJ2-3 | - | once | TRBV28 | CASSLVSTDTQYF | TGTGCCAGCAGTTTAGTTAGCACAGATACGCAGTATTTT
TRBJ1-5 | - | few | TRBV12-3/TRBV12-4 | CASRNAGRPQHF | TGTGCCAGCAGGAACGCTGGGAGGCCCCAGCATTTT
TRBJ2-7 | TRBD1 | few | TRBV4-1 | CASSQEGRQGVDEQYF | TGCGCCAGCAGCCAAGAAGGCCGGCAGGGGGTGGACGAGCAGTACTTC
TRBJ1-3 | - | - | TRBV6-2/TRBV6-3 | CASSYSAVTLLQGNTIYF | TGTGCCAGCAGTTACTCGGCGGTGACATTACTCCAGGGAAACACCATATATTTT
TRBJ2-7 | - | - | TRBV28 | CASSPTGLSSYEQYF | TGTGCCAGCAGTCCCACGGGCCTTTCCTCCTACGAGCAGTACTTC
TRBJ2-1 | - | once | TRBV16 | CASSQSSRNNEQFF | TGTGCCAGCAGCCAATCTTCCAGAAACAATGAGCAGTTCTTC
TRBJ2-6 | - | - | TRBV29-1 | CSVLGASGANVLTF | TGCAGCGTTCTGGGGGCCTCTGGGGCCAACGTCCTGACTTTC
TRBJ2-5 | TRBD2 | - | TRBV7-8 | CASSWTSGVQETQYF | TGTGCCAGCAGCTGGACTAGCGGGGTCCAAGAGACCCAGTACTTC
TRBJ2-5 | - | - | TRBV19 | CASSPPMGVGSQYF | TGTGCCAGTAGTCCGCCCATGGGGGTAGGGAGCCAGTACTTC
TRBJ2-7 | - | - | TRBV5-5 | CASRGFDEQYF | TGTGCCAGCAGAGGTTTCGACGAGCAGTACTTC
TRBJ2-3 | TRBD2 | - | TRBV6-1 | CASSEGRGDYLDSTDTQYF | TGTGCCAGCAGTGAAGGTCGGGGGGACTACCTCGATTCCACAGATACGCAGTATTTT
TRBJ2-7 | TRBD1 | - | TRBV15 | CATSRDSDRGYEQYF | TGTGCCACCAGCAGAGATTCGGACAGGGGCTACGAGCAGTACTTC
TRBJ2-1 | - | - | TRBV29-1 | CSVLQQFPLYNEQFF | TGCAGCGTTTTGCAGCAGTTCCCCCTTTACAATGAGCAGTTCTTC
TRBJ1-4 | TRBD1 | - | TRBV5-7 | CASSFLDRRLVCTNEKLFF | TGTGCCAGCAGCTTCCTGGACAGGAGACTGGTATGTACTAATGAAAAACTGTTTTTT
TRBJ2-5 | - | - | TRBV7-2 | CASRLTGRETQYF | TGTGCCAGCAGATTAACAGGGAGGGAGACCCAGTACTTC
TRBJ1-1 | - | - | TRBV5-1 | CASSLSPGEAEAFF | TGCGCCAGCAGCTTGTCACCCGGGGAGGCTGAAGCTTTCTTT
TRBJ1-3 | - | - | TRBV9 | CASSSVGGAAGNTIYF | TGTGCCAGCAGCTCCGTGGGGGGGGCAGCTGGAAACACCATATATTTT
TRBJ2-1 | - | - | TRBV2 | CASSEGGRVLEQFF | TGTGCCAGCAGTGAGGGGGGGCGAGTGCTTGAGCAGTTCTTC
TRBJ1-2 | - | once | TRBV7-9 | CASTSGLSNYGYTF | TGTGCCAGCACCTCAGGACTATCTAACTATGGCTACACCTTC
TRBJ1-1 | - | - | TRBV19 | CASRNTEAFF | TGTGCCAGTAGGAACACTGAAGCTTTCTTT
TRBJ1-2 | - | - | TRBV5-1 | CASSLQGGYGYTF | TGCGCCAGCAGCTTGCAGGGAGGCTATGGCTACACCTTC
TRBJ2-3 | - | - | TRBV14 | CASSLDIPGDTQYF | TGTGCCAGCAGCCTGGACATTCCTGGAGATACGCAGTATTTT
TRBJ2-7 | - | - | TRBV5-1 | CASSPGRGNEQYF | TGCGCCAGCAGCCCGGGAAGGGGGAATGAGCAGTACTTC
TRBJ1-2 | - | - | TRBV7-2 | CASSTDYNYGYTF | TGTGCCAGCAGTACAGACTACAACTATGGCTACACCTTC
TRBJ2-7 | - | once | TRBV28 | CASSPGQPYEQYF | TGTGCCAGCAGTCCAGGACAGCCCTACGAGCAGTACTTC
TRBJ1-2 | - | - | TRBV9 | CASRGGRGNDGYTF | TGTGCCAGCCGAGGGGGTAGGGGGAACGATGGCTACACCTTC
TRBJ2-1 | TRBD2 | - | TRBV4-2 | CASSLDPGTTNEQFF | TGTGCCAGCAGCTTGGACCCCGGGACTACCAATGAGCAGTTCTTC
TRBJ2-3 | TRBD2 | - | TRBV5-1 | CASSLPGAGDDTQYF | TGCGCCAGCAGCTTGCCGGGAGCGGGAGATGATACGCAGTATTTT
TRBJ2-7 | - | - | TRBV2 | CASSEEGSSYEQYF | TGTGCCAGCAGTGAGGAGGGGAGCTCCTACGAGCAGTACTTC
TRBJ2-5 | TRBD2 | - | TRBV19 | CASSILAGVQETQYF | TGTGCCAGTAGTATCCTAGCGGGAGTCCAAGAGACCCAGTACTTC
TRBJ1-2 | - | - | TRBV24-1 | CATSDLDADPIRQGYGYTF | TGTGCCACCAGTGATTTGGATGCAGACCCGATACGACAAGGGTATGGCTACACCTTC
TRBJ1-2 | TRBD1 | - | TRBV19 | CASTDRLGYTF | TGTGCCAGCACGGACAGGTTAGGCTACACCTTC
TRBJ2-3 | - | - | TRBV3-1/TRBV3-2 | CASSQSGTDTQYF | TGTGCCAGCAGCCAATCAGGCACAGATACGCAGTATTTT
TRBJ2-1 | TRBD1 | - | TRBV11-3 | CASRQGQSSYNEQFF | TGTGCCAGCAGACAGGGACAGAGCTCCTACAATGAGCAGTTCTTC
TRBJ2-3 | - | few | TRBV21-1 | CASSTPPWCTDTQYF | TGTGCCAGCAGCACTCCTCCCTGGTGCACAGATACGCAGTATTTT
TRBJ2-3 | - | - | TRBV19 | CASSITDESTDTQYF | TGTGCCAGTAGTATAACAGACGAAAGCACAGATACGCAGTATTTT
TRBJ1-2 | - | - | TRBV24-1 | CATSVRDNYGYTF | TGTGCCACCAGTGTTAGGGACAACTATGGCTACACCTTC
TRBJ2-2 | TRBD2 | once | TRBV28 | CASSLPGLAGLLDGTGELFF | TGTGCCAGCAGTTTACCGGGACTAGCGGGATTATTGGATGGCACCGGGGAGCTGTTTTTT
TRBJ2-5 | - | - | TRBV5-1 | CASSLTPGGETQYF | TGCGCCAGCAGCTTAACCCCAGGGGGGGAGACCCAGTACTTC
TRBJ2-3 | - | - | TRBV9 | CASEQRYF | TGTGCCAGCGAGCAAAGGTATTTT
TRBJ1-6 | TRBD1 | - | TRBV7-9 | CASSDSGTGSNSPLHF | TGTGCCAGCAGCGACTCTGGGACAGGGTCGAATTCACCCCTCCACTTT
TRBJ2-1 | TRBD2 | - | TRBV6-4 | CASSEAGVVSEQFF | TGTGCCAGCAGTGAAGCGGGAGTTGTTTCTGAGCAGTTCTTC
TRBJ2-3 | - | few | TRBV29-1 | CSVEADTQYF | TGCAGCGTTGAGGCAGATACGCAGTATTTT
TRBJ2-2 | - | - | TRBV6-4 | CARKRDRGAVF | TGTGCCAGGAAGAGAGACCGGGGAGCTGTTTTT
TRBJ2-3 | - | - | TRBV12-5 | CASGLGTTSTDTQYF | TGTGCTAGTGGTTTGGGGACAACTAGCACAGATACGCAGTATTTT
TRBJ1-4 | TRBD1 | - | TRBV6-5 | CATRQGAHEKLFF | TGTGCCACCAGACAGGGGGCGCATGAAAAACTGTTTTTT
TRBJ2-7 | - | - | TRBV3-1/TRBV3-2 | CASSLKDGSSYEQYF | TGTGCCAGCAGCCTTAAGGACGGAAGCTCCTACGAGCAGTACTTC
TRBJ2-5 | TRBD1 | - | TRBV5-4 | CASSLHRGNQETQYF | TGTGCCAGCAGCTTACACAGGGGGAACCAAGAGACCCAGTACTTC
TRBJ2-5 | TRBD2 | - | TRBV6-5 | CASSYSLLAEEETQYF | TGTGCCAGCAGTTACTCCCTACTAGCGGAAGAAGAGACCCAGTACTTC
TRBJ2-2 | - | - | TRBV5-1 | CASSLNNVNTGELFF | TGCGCCAGCAGCTTGAATAATGTGAACACCGGGGAGCTGTTTTTT
TRBJ1-1 | TRBD1 | - | TRBV15 | CATSREQGSGAFF | TGTGCCACCAGCAGAGAACAGGGGAGTGGAGCTTTCTTT
TRBJ1-5 | - | - | TRBV24-1 | CATEDRGGRTQHF | TGTGCCACGGAGGACAGAGGGGGTCGGACCCAGCATTTT
TRBJ2-7 | TRBD2 | once | TRBV5-1 | CASSLDGLAGDEQYF | TGCGCCAGCAGCTTGGACGGACTAGCGGGAGACGAGCAGTACTTC
TRBJ2-5 | TRBD2 | few | TRBV7-8 | CASSQAGETQYF | TGTGCCAGCAGCCAAGCGGGGGAGACCCAGTACTTC
TRBJ1-6 | TRBD1 | - | TRBV5-1 | CASSFPGQNSPLHF | TGCGCCAGCAGCTTCCCGGGACAGAATTCACCCCTCCACTTT